A selection of T cell receptor beta chains follows, all from one sample in a study of naive and memory T cell subsets. TCRdb passed the UMI-ligation and nested PCR reads through MiXCR, listing each CDR3 protein once. This sample has 90,000 to 120,000 distinct CDR3 sequences; more than 14% occur once, and the top ten carry approximately 2.8%. Sequencing used naive CD8+ T cells from blood. Receptor source: a human donor in good health. Both conserved end residues are part of each CDR3.

v_gene | CDR3aa
TRBV24-1 | CATSGWLAGAYTQYF
TRBV13 | CASSSLGIGEHEQYF
TRBV7-9 | CASNQVDRDSDTQYF
TRBV14 | CASSQRYEQYF
TRBV10-3 | CAIHNGGVAEAFF
TRBV6-1 | CASSILAGVSYNEQFF
TRBV6-2/TRBV6-3 | CASSYRWGSRETQYF
TRBV4-2 | CASSPWGAGLGGNQPQHF
TRBV11-2 | CASTGWGSGRARSSYNEQFF
TRBV7-8 | CASSRQGGDEKLFF
TRBV12-3/TRBV12-4 | CASSFYSSSYNEQFF
TRBV20-1 | CSAMDSAKTQYF
TRBV28 | CASSPDSHYNEQFF
TRBV7-9 | CASSSESGEKLFF
TRBV13 | CASSHTSLAGEKLFF
TRBV28 | CASSHLAGGLGETQYF
TRBV12-3/TRBV12-4 | CASSQLQGGNYEQYF
TRBV12-3/TRBV12-4 | CASSLADSGRAADTQYF
TRBV5-6 | CASSLEAGEQFF
TRBV18 | CASSPREREDTQYF
TRBV5-5 | CASSFSDQGVYEQYF
TRBV4-1 | CASSRGGGKETQYF
TRBV7-7 | CASSLGVTSQETQYF
TRBV6-5 | CASSYSTGAYEQYF
TRBV19 | CASRSRTDIPSNQPQHF
TRBV29-1 | CSVEEGQGVPEAFF